Detailed here is one T cell receptor (beta chain). What it binds is unknown. The CDR3 loop spans 17 amino acids. CDR1 SGHVS and CDR2 FNYEAQ come from the germline V gene. Trimming cost V 5 bases and J 2 bases; bases outside gene matches: 12. This entry belongs to a study of regulatory T cells in long-lasting Graves disease. Whole-study findings and limits: Limited sample numbers may have lowered accuracy. Persistent cases favored TRBV28, TRBJ1-2 and TRBJ2-5.

Library construction for TCR beta used iRepertoire HTBI primers and Arm-PCR of CDR3 regions. One entry per CDR3 protein results from TCRdb running MiXCR on the multiplex PCR reads. In the table there are roughly 420,000 distinct CDR3 sequences, 16% of which are singletons. Documented time point: newly diagnosed GD, antithyroid drugs for less than 3 months. PBMCs were the source of the RNA used for TCR sequencing. A further study also used this sample, focusing on T cells in Graves' hyperthyroidism and ophthalmopathy. From that second work: An absence of ophthalmopathy progression within 18 months meant stable Graves' hyperthyroidism. Hyperthyroidism in the patients, aged 18 to 65, was newly diagnosed and under 2 months in duration.

This material consisted of peripheral blood mononuclear cells (PBMCs), taken at new diagnosis, from a patient treated with antithyroid drugs. This TCR was sampled from a woman in her twenties or thirties with Graves disease. The rearrangement links TRBV7-6 to TRBJ2-1; TRBD2 matches at 7 bases. The CDR3 protein is CASSQIKLADTYNEQFF. CDR3 nucleotide sequence: TGTGCCAGCAGCCAAATAAAGCTAGCGGATACCTACAATGAGCAGTTCTTC.